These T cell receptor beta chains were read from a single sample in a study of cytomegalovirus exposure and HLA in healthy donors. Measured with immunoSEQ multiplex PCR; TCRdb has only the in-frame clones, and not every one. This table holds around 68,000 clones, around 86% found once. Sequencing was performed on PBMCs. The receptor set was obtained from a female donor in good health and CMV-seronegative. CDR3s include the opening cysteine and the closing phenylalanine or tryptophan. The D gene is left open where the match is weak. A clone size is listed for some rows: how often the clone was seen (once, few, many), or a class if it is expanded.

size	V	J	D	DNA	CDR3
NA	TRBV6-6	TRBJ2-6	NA	TGTGCCAGCAGTTACTCCTTCTCTGGGGCCAACGTCCTGACTTTC	CASSYSFSGANVLTF
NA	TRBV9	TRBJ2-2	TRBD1	TGTGCCAGCAGCTCCCCCGAGGGGGGGGACAGGGGGCCGAGCGGGGAGCTGTTTTTT	CASSSPEGGDRGPSGELFF
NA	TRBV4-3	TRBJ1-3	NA	TGCGCCAGCAGCGAGCGGCCTGGAGTGAGCTCTGGAAACACCATATATTTT	CASSERPGVSSGNTIYF
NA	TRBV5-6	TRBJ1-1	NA	TGTGCCAGCAGCTTGAGCACAGGGACTGAAGCTTTCTTT	CASSLSTGTEAFF
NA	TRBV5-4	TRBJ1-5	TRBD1	TGTGCCAGCAGCCGGGACAGCCAGGGGCCCCAGCATTTT	CASSRDSQGPQHF
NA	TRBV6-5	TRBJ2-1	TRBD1	TGTGCCAGCAGGCAGGGGACAGGGGAATACAATGAGCAGTTCTTC	CASRQGTGEYNEQFF
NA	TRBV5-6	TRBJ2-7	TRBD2	TGTGCCAGCAGCTGGGGGGGGAGCGTCTACGAGCAGTACTTC	CASSWGGSVYEQYF
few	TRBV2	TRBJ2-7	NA	TGTGCCAGCAGTGAACGGGTATTCTACGAGCAGTACTTC	CASSERVFYEQYF
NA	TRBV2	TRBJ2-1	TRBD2	TGTGCCACTGCGGGGGACCCCTACAATGAGCAGTTCTTC	CATAGDPYNEQFF
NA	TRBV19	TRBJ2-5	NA	TGTGCCAGCAGTAGTGGACGGGGTGGTGGGGCCCAGTACTTC	CASSSGRGGGAQYF
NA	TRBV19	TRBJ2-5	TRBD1	TGTGCCAGTAGTATCCCGGGACAGGGGCTAAAAGAGACCCAGTACTTC	CASSIPGQGLKETQYF
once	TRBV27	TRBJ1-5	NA	TGTGCCAGCAGTACCCGACAGGCGCCCTATAGCAATCAGCCCCAGCATTTT	CASSTRQAPYSNQPQHF
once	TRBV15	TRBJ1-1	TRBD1	TGTGCCACCAGCAGTAGGACAGGTACGAACACTGAAGCTTTCTTT	CATSSRTGTNTEAFF
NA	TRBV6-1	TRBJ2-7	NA	TGTGCCAGCAGGGGTAGGGGTTTGGAGTACGAGCAGTACTTC	CASRGRGLEYEQYF
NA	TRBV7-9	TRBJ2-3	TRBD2	TGTGCCAGCAGCACGGGACTAGCGGGCGGAAGCACAGATACGCAGTATTTT	CASSTGLAGGSTDTQYF
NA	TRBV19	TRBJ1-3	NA	TGTGCCAGTAGGAGACAGAGCTCTGGAAACACCATATATTTT	CASRRQSSGNTIYF
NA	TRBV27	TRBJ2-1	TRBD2	TGTGCCAGCAGTCCCGGGACTAGCGGGATAGGGGAGCAGTTCTTC	CASSPGTSGIGEQFF
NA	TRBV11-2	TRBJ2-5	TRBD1	TGTGCCAGCAGCCACCGGGACAGGGAGTTTTCTGAGACCCAGTACTTC	CASSHRDREFSETQYF
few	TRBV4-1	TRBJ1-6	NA	TGCGCCAGCAGCCAAGGGCGGGCGTCTAGCTCCTATAATTCACCCCTCCACTTT	CASSQGRASSSYNSPLHF
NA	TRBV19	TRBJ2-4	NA	TGTGCCACCGCGGACAGACTAGCCAAAAACATTCAGTACTTC	CATADRLAKNIQYF
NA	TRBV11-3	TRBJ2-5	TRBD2	TGTGCCAGCAGCCATCGACTAGCGGGGGAAGAGACCCAGTACTTC	CASSHRLAGEETQYF
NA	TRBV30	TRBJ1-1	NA	TGTGCCTGGAGTGGACTAAACACTGAAGCTTTCTTT	CAWSGLNTEAFF
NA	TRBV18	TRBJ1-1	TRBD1	TGTGCCAGCTCACCGGACAGGCCGGCCACTGAAGCTTTCTTT	CASSPDRPATEAFF
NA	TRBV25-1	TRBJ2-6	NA	TGTGCCAGCAGTGGAAATGAACAGAGCTCTGGGGCCAACGGCCTGACTTTC	CASSGNEQSSGANGLTF
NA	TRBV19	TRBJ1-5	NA	TGTGCCAGCGCGGGGGTCGCTCAGCCCCAGCATTTT	CASAGVAQPQHF
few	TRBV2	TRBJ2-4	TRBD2	TGTGCCAGCAGTGGTAGCGGGATATTCGAGGGAAACATTCAGTACTTC	CASSGSGIFEGNIQYF
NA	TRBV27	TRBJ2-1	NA	TGTGCCAGCAGTCCGAGATCCCCTTATAGTATGTCGGGAGTCCGGAATGAGCAGTTCTTC	CASSPRSPYSMSGVRNEQFF
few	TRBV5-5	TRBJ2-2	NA	TGTGCCAGCAGCTTGGTCGGGACTCACGACACCGGGGAGCTGTTTTTT	CASSLVGTHDTGELFF
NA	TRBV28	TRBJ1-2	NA	TGTGCCAGCAGTTTAAGGGACAACAGGGTCGAGTATGGCTACACCTTC	CASSLRDNRVEYGYTF
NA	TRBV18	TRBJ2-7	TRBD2	TGTGCCAGCTCACCACCGGGAGGGCACGAGCAGTACTTC	CASSPPGGHEQYF
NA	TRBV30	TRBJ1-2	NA	TGTGCCGGCCCCGCAACGAATGGCTACACCTTC	CAGPATNGYTF
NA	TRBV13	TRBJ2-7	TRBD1	TGTGCCAGCAGCTCGCCACAGGGGACCACCCCCTACGAGCAGTACTTC	CASSSPQGTTPYEQYF
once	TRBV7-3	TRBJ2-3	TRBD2	TGTGCCAGCAGCTTCCGGGACTATAGCACAGATACGCAGTATTTT	CASSFRDYSTDTQYF
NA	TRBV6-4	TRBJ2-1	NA	TGTGCCAGCATTTCCCGAGGGCCGAGGTCCAATGAGCAGTTCTTC	CASISRGPRSNEQFF
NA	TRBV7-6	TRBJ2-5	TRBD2	TGTGCCAGCCTTAGCGGGACCCAAGAGACCCAGTACTTC	CASLSGTQETQYF
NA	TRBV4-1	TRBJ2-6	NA	TGCGCCAGCAGCCAAGGAACAGGGATCCTCTCTGGGGCCAACGTCCTGACTTTC	CASSQGTGILSGANVLTF
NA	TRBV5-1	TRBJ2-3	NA	TGCGCCAGCAGCTTGGGCACAGGGACAGATACGCAGTATTTT	CASSLGTGTDTQYF
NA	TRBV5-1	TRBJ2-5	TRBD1	TGCGCCAGCACCACAGGGGACCGAGAGACCCAGTACTTC	CASTTGDRETQYF
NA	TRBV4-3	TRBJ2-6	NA	TGCGCCAGCAGCCAAGTATGGCAACAGCCTGGGGCCAACGTCCTGACTTTC	CASSQVWQQPGANVLTF
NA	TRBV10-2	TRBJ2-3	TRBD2	TGCGCCACCCAGCAGGCGGGGGGAAGAACAGATACGCAGTATTTT	CATQQAGGRTDTQYF
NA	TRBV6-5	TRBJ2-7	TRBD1	TGTGCCAGCAGGAGGGACAGGGGAGCCGAGCAGTACTTC	CASRRDRGAEQYF